This T cell receptor (beta chain) derives from a study of T cell repertoires in cytomegalovirus infection (dated by TCRdb to about 2019). About the study as a whole: Alongside well-studied HLA-B-restricted epitopes, the peptide stimulations were aimed at recently identified HLA-C-restricted CMV epitopes, whose presentation resists viral immunomodulation. Donor HLA type was relevant to the analysis, because carriage of CMV infection together with the matching HLA type was indicated by public TCR beta signatures.

TCRdb records Illumina HiSeq 1500 as the sequencer. The raw public data were reprocessed by TCRdb itself: fastp quality trimming at Q25, MiXCR clonotype calling, in-frame beta chains only. CDR3 protein duplicates are merged, each entry listing the most common genes and DNA. This sample holds roughly 860,000 distinct CDR3 sequences; over 25% were observed only once. Of the sample, about an eighth falls within the top ten clones. About this clonotype itself: Its antigen is still unknown. A read error may produce the germline difference seen at one junction end.

Paper-wide results and their limitations: The ex vivo response was dominated by HLA-C-restricted CMV-specific TCR beta clonotypes, which also provided the single most frequent clonotype in two of eight donors. Carriers of CMV infection plus the relevant HLA type were discriminated by the cumulative frequency of public TCR beta family members in the study cohort and in an independent roughly 400-donor cohort.

The intended sense of this specimen's treatment or condition label: in vitro stimulation with specific CMV peptide epitopes to enrich CMV-specific T cells. Sequences were derived from cultured CD8+ T cells from PBMCs, sampled from culture after CMV antigen stimulation. The TCR originated in a human donor in good health (CMV status not recorded). Some clones in this sample may be carry-over from other donors' samples.

The CDR3 here reads CASSLAEGRGDTQYF. The nucleotides are TGTGCTAGCAGCTTAGCAGAGGGGCGCGGAGATACGCAGTATTTT. Rearrangement joined TRBV7-6 to TRBJ2-3; the D gene cannot be resolved beyond TRBD1 or TRBD2, each matching 5 bases. Reading the germline V gene gives CDR1 SGHVS and CDR2 FNYEAQ. The CDR3 numbers 15 residues from cysteine through phenylalanine. Only CDR3 DNA remains: 45 bases, in frame from the first base.